The 14 T cell receptor beta chains below were found in one sample sequenced in a study of PD-1 blockade in classical Hodgkin lymphoma. Using immunoSEQ multiplex PCR, the repertoire was profiled, and TCRdb retains in-frame clones only, with some absent. The data contain 4,500 to 6,500 clones, approximately 90% of them singletons. Time point given: newly diagnosed, previously untreated cHL patient sample. After PBMCs were thawed, their CD8+ T cells were isolated by magnetic negative selection. The specimen sequenced was CD8+ T cells from blood. Receptors originate from a human donor with classical Hodgkin lymphoma.

This chain links TRBV4-3 with TRBJ2-5; 9 bases are a match to TRBD2. The J call is in doubt because the DNA end fits TRBJ2-7 better. The length of the CDR3 is 15 residues. CDR1 LGHNA and CDR2 YSLEER come from the germline V gene. The CDR3 is CASSQGSGGIYEQYF. For the CDR3, the DNA is TGCGCCAGCAGCCAAGGAAGCGGGGGGATCTACGAGCAGTACTTC.

This rearrangement joins TRBV9 to TRBJ2-4; tentatively, D is TRBD2 (5 bases). The V gene's germline CDR1 is SGDLS and CDR2 YYNGEE. V gave up 0 bases and J gave up 2 bases, with 9 bases separating them. The CDR3 consists of 15 residues. The CDR3 nucleotides are TGTGCCAGCAGCGTAGGGAGAGGGCCCAAAAACATTCAGTACTTC. It encodes CASSVGRGPKNIQYF. The entire variable domain, with the rest obtained from reference TRBV9 and TRBJ2-4, is as follows: DSGVTQTPKHLITATGQRVTLRCSPRSGDLSVYWYQQSLDQGLQFLIQYYNGEERAKGNILERFSAQQFPDLHSELNLSSLELGDSALYFCASSVGRGPKNIQYFGAGTRLSVL.

The CDR3 region is CASSVYRDGYGYTF. In DNA, the CDR3 is TGTGCCAGCAGTGTATACAGGGATGGCTATGGCTACACCTTC. This chain connects TRBV28 to TRBJ1-2, with D possibly matching TRBD1 (6 bases). V was pared by 5 bases and J by 4 bases, with 14 bases between. This CDR3 region has 14 residues. The germline V gene has CDR1 MDHEN and CDR2 SYDVKM.

The rearrangement links TRBV6-1 to TRBJ1-5; D is unresolved. CDR1 MNHNS and CDR2 SASEGT come from the germline V gene. This CDR3 comprises 15 residues. V was cut by 6 bases and J by 1 base, with 13 bases left in between. The CDR3 DNA is TGTGCCAGCAGCGCCATCCCGGGAAGCAATCAGCCCCAGCATTTT. This codes for CASSAIPGSNQPQHF.

V is TRBV6-1 and J is TRBJ2-4, with 7 bases identical to TRBD1. This CDR3 has 15 amino acids. Per the germline V gene, CDR1 is MNHNS and CDR2 is SASEGT. Trimming at V came to 4 bases and at J to 1 base, leaving 4 bases not matched to a gene. The CDR3 DNA sequence: TGTGCCAGCAGTGTGCGACAGGGCGCCAAAAACATTCAGTACTTC. It is translated as CASSVRQGAKNIQYF.

The J gene is TRBJ2-2, the V gene TRBV6-5; D remains ambiguous. There are 15 residues in the CDR3. From germline, CDR1 is MNHEY and CDR2 SVGAGI. The ends were cut back, 2 bases at V and 3 bases at J, with 10 bases in the middle. Written as DNA, the CDR3 is TGTGCCAGCAGTTACGACCTGGCCCACACCGGGGAGCTGTTTTTT. Protein: CASSYDLAHTGELFF.

The chain links TRBV28 to TRBJ2-3; 12 bases line up with TRBD2. Germline CDR1 and CDR2: MDHEN and SYDVKM. This CDR3 is built from 18 residues. V gave up 3 bases and J gave up 0 bases; unmatched junction bases: 7. This chain's CDR3 is CASSFRASGGDSTDTQYF. For the CDR3, the DNA is TGTGCCAGCAGTTTTAGGGCTAGCGGGGGGGATAGCACAGATACGCAGTATTTT.

The gene calls are TRBV9 and TRBJ2-2; D is unresolved. This CDR3 comprises 13 residues. V lost 2 bases and J lost 7, with 9 bases in between. From germline, CDR1 is SGDLS and CDR2 YYNGEE. CDR3 DNA: TGTGCCAGCAGCGTCCTGTGGCGCGGGGAGCTGTTTTTT. Translating it yields CASSVLWRGELFF.

The chain recombines TRBV5-1 with TRBJ2-5, with D uncertain. The V gene's germline CDR1 is SGHRS and CDR2 YFSETQ. The CDR3 covers 14 residues. V gave up 4 bases and J gave up 3 bases, with 13 bases separating them. CDR3 sequence reads: CASSPLPREETQYF. The CDR3 DNA reads TGCGCCAGCAGCCCCCTACCAAGGGAAGAGACCCAGTACTTC. Full variable domain (remainder filled in from reference TRBV5-1 and TRBJ2-5): KAGVTQTPRYLIKTRGQQVTLSCSPISGHRSVSWYQQTPGQGLQFLFEYFSETQRNKGNFPGRFSGRQFSNSRSEMNVSTLELGDSALYLCASSPLPREETQYFGPGTRLLVL.

The CDR3 DNA follows: TGTGCCAGCAGTGGGACTAGCGGGGGGGCCTACGAGCAGTACTTC. Translation gives CASSGTSGGAYEQYF. This chain links TRBV6-1 with TRBJ2-7, with TRBD2 matching 15 bases. V was pared by 4 bases and J by 2 bases, with 0 bases of the junction left unmatched. CDR3 size: 15 residues. Germline CDR1 and CDR2: MNHNS and SASEGT.

This chain links TRBV27 with TRBJ2-7; 12 bases agree with TRBD1. The germline V gene encodes CDR1 MNHEY and CDR2 SMNVEV (reference sequence). V lost 5 bases and J lost 4; bases outside the gene matches: 12. The CDR3 spans 17 residues. Written as DNA, the CDR3 is TGTGCCAGCAGTCTAAACTCGCCGGGACAGGGGGCTTACGAGCAGTACTTC. Protein: CASSLNSPGQGAYEQYF.

This clone has just one count. This rearrangement joins TRBV27 to TRBJ2-5; D is possibly TRBD2 (6 bases). Trimming took off 5 bases at V and 4 bases at J, with 14 bases between the two ends. Per germline, CDR1 MNHEY and CDR2 SMNVEV (reference sequence). The CDR3 is 14 residues long. Written as DNA, the CDR3 is TGTGCCAGCAGTCCGCGACTCGGGAGAGAGACCCAGTACTTC. Its translation is CASSPRLGRETQYF.

This rearrangement joins TRBV2 to TRBJ2-1, with D tentatively TRBD2 (6 bases). CDR1 SNHLY and CDR2 FYNNEI come from the germline V gene. The CDR3 has 17 residues. The V end was cut by 4 bases, the J end by 3 bases, with 19 bases between. The CDR3 region is CASSARGRGGDYNEQFF. CDR3 nucleotides: TGTGCCAGCAGTGCCCGGGGACGGGGCGGGGACTACAATGAGCAGTTCTTC.

This clone was picked up one time. V is TRBV5-1 and J is TRBJ2-7; 7 nucleotides line up with TRBD1. The germline V gene has CDR1 SGHRS and CDR2 YFSETQ. This CDR3 comprises 15 residues. The junction had 8 bases not matched to a gene; V was cut back by 3 bases and J by 2 bases. CDR3 residues: CASSSGQLPPYEQYF. CDR3 DNA sequence: TGCGCCAGCAGCTCGGGACAGTTACCTCCCTACGAGCAGTACTTC.